This T cell receptor beta chain was retrieved from a study of control samples from healthy donors and cancer patients. Clones were sequenced by immunoSEQ multiplex PCR, and TCRdb holds only the in-frame ones, with some missing. The sample includes under 200,000 clones, almost 90% of them seen just once. There are 15 residues in the CDR3. V was trimmed by 1 base and J by 0 bases, leaving 7 bases between them. Germline assignment: CDR1 MNHNS and CDR2 SASEGT. Sequenced: blood. The V call is TRBV6-1, the J call TRBJ1-3; D call uncertain. This sequence originates from a woman aged 25 to 45 in good health. In DNA form, the CDR3 reads TGTGCCAGCAGTGAAGATCAGGTCTCTGGAAACACCATATATTTT. It yields the protein CASSEDQVSGNTIYF.